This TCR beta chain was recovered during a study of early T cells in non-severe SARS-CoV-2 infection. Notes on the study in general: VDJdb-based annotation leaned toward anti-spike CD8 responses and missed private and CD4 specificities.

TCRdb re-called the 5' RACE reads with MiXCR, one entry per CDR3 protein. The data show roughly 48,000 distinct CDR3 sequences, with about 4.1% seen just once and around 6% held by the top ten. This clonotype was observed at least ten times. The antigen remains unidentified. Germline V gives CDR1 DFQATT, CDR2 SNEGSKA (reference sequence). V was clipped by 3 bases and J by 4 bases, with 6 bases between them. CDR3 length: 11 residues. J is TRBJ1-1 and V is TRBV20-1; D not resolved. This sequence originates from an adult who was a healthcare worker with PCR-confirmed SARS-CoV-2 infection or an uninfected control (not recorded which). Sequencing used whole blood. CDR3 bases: TGCAGTGCTAGGACGGGCACTGAAGCTTTCTTT. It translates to CSARTGTEAFF.